Shown below are 7 T cell receptor beta chains from a single sample sequenced in a study of blood T cells in healthy people across ages. Using a J-beta primer mix together with a sample-barcoded 5' primer, a second PCR was run for 7 to 11 cycles. Each CDR3 protein is one row after TCRdb ran MiXCR on the 5' RACE reads. The data contain 1.5 million to 2 million distinct CDR3 sequences, about 39% of them singletons. Sequencing was carried out using blood. Source of these receptors: a human donor in good health.

The chain links TRBV6-5 to TRBJ2-1, with 8 bases that match TRBD1. The V segment lost 6 bases and the J segment 6 bases; nucleotides outside the gene matches: 10. Per germline, CDR1 MNHEY and CDR2 SVGAGI. This CDR3 has 15 amino acids. DNA of the CDR3: TGTGCCAGCAGCCCCTCAAGGACAGGGTTCAATGAGCAGTTCTTC. Protein: CASSPSRTGFNEQFF.

V gene TRBV4-1 combines with J gene TRBJ1-1; TRBD1 is a possible D gene (5 bases). V lost 2 bases to trimming and J lost 4 bases, with 17 bases between them. Germline CDR1 reads MGHRA; CDR2 reads YSYEKL. This CDR3 comprises 16 residues. DNA of the CDR3: TGCGCCAGCAGCCAACAGTCGAGGGCCGGGGGCACTGAAGCTTTCTTT. It is translated as CASSQQSRAGGTEAFF.

Regarding this clonotype: A read error is the likely source, as a far larger clone sits one nucleotide away. DNA of the CDR3: TGCAGTGCTAGCGGTGAGGAGATCCAGTACTTC. It yields the protein CSASGEEIQYF. The chain joins TRBV20-1 to TRBJ2-5, with D unresolved. The germline CDR1 and CDR2 sequences are DFQATT and SNEGSKA (reference sequence). There are 11 residues in the CDR3.

Many counts were recorded for this clonotype. The genes are TRBV9 and TRBJ1-2; tentatively, D is TRBD1 (6 bases). V was pared by 10 bases and J by 4 bases, with 38 bases between. The CDR3 has 20 residues. Germline CDR1 and CDR2: SGDLS and YYNGEE. CDR3 region: CARPIGTTSSVWEACYGYTF. The CDR3 coding sequence is TGTGCCCGTCCGATTGGGACAACAAGCAGCGTTTGGGAGGCGTGCTATGGCTACACCTTC.

The gene calls are TRBV7-3 and TRBJ2-1; the match to TRBD2 covers 10 bases. V lost 4 bases to trimming and J lost 7 bases; unmatched junction nucleotides: 7. CDR3 length: 15 amino acids. Germline values: CDR1 SGHTA, CDR2 FQGTGA. The CDR3 sequence is CASSYHSGGVNEQFF. The CDR3 DNA sequence: TGTGCCAGCAGCTACCACAGCGGGGGGGTTAATGAGCAGTTCTTC.

The chain recombines TRBV11-2 with TRBJ2-6, with unresolved D. Germline lookup yields CDR1 SGHAT and CDR2 FQNNGV. The V end lost 1 base, the J end lost 0 bases, and 7 bases lay between the germline ends. This CDR3 has 16 residues. CDR3 coding DNA: TGTGCCAGCAGCTTAGCACGGGCCTCTGGGGCCAACGTCCTGACTTTC. Protein: CASSLARASGANVLTF.

This clonotype was recorded many times. The CDR3 DNA is TGTGCCAGCGGCCCCCCGGGACAGCCCTTTTACGAGCAGTACTTC. Residues: CASGPPGQPFYEQYF. The chain links TRBV28 to TRBJ2-7; TRBD1 matches 7 bases. Trimming removed 8 bases from V and 4 bases from J; junction bases left unmatched: 14. The germline V gene has CDR1 MDHEN and CDR2 SYDVKM. The CDR3 has 15 residues. The entire variable domain, with the rest obtained from reference TRBV28 and TRBJ2-7, is as follows: DVKVTQSSRYLVKRTGEKVFLECVQDMDHENMFWYRQDPGLGLRLIYFSYDVKMKEKGDIPEGYSVSREKKERFSLILESASTNQTSMYLCASGPPGQPFYEQYFGPGTRLTVT.